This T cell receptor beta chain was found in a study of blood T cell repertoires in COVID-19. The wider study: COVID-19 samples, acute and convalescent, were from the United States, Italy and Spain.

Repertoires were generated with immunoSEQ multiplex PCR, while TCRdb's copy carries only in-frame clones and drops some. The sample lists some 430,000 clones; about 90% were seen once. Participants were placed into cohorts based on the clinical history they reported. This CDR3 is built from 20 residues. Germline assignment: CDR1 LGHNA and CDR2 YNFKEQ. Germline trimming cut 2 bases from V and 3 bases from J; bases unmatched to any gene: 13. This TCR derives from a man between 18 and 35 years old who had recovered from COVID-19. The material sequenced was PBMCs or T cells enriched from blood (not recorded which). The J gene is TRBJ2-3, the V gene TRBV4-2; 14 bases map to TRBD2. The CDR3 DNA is TGTGCCAGCAGCCAACCTCGGGGGACTAGCGGGAGTGGTCGGACAGATACGCAGTATTTT. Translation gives CASSQPRGTSGSGRTDTQYF.